Each of the 9 T cell receptor beta chains below was sequenced from the same sample in a study of post-analysis software for immune sequencing data. Findings and caveats of the study: Patients showed TRBV5-6, TRBV5-1 and TRBV20-1 among a few TRBV segments more frequent than in controls.

The authors incorporated unique molecular identifiers into the TCR beta cDNA libraries. Via MiXCR, TCRdb re-called the PCR reads, giving one row per CDR3 protein. Seen here are roughly 430,000 distinct CDR3 sequences, approximately 39% observed once, and the top ten hold 6.5% to 8%. Antigens for these TCRs are unknown. The sample consisted of blood. The source of these receptors is a girl aged 2-10 years with multiple sclerosis.

The chain has TRBV5-1 and TRBJ2-3, with D maybe TRBD2 (6 bases). CDR1 is SGHRS and CDR2 is YFSETQ in the germline V gene. The V gene lost 4 bases and the J gene lost 0 bases, with 9 bases spanning the gap. This CDR3 has 14 amino acids. The CDR3 DNA follows: TGCGCCAGCAGCATTAGCGGTAGCACAGATACGCAGTATTTT. Its translation is CASSISGSTDTQYF.

Concerning this clonotype: The germline gene is not matched at one end of the junction; a read error may be the cause. V is TRBV6-5 and J is TRBJ1-2; a weak D match, TRBD1 (5 bases). CDR3 size: 14 residues. The germline V gene has CDR1 MNHEY and CDR2 SVGAGI. CDR3 nucleotides: TGTGCCTGCAGTTACTCTTGGGACAACTATGGCTACACCTTC. Protein product: CACSYSWDNYGYTF.

The rearrangement joins TRBV7-2 to TRBJ2-5; D remains unclear. Trimming left V 5 bases short and J 1 base short, with 11 bases between. CDR3 size: 14 residues. Germline CDR1 reads SGHTA; CDR2 reads FQGNSA. CDR3 nucleotides: TGTGCCAGCAGCCCGCATGGCGTCCAAGAGACCCAGTACTTC. Translation: CASSPHGVQETQYF.

This clonotype was recorded a few times. The chain employs TRBV6-6 and TRBJ2-3; perhaps TRBD1 as D (5 bases). This CDR3 is built from 17 residues. With 5 bases removed from V and 3 bases from J, the gap between germline ends came to 21 bases. Looked up from germline, CDR1 is MNHNY and CDR2 is SVGAGI (reference sequence). The CDR3 DNA is TGTGCCAGCAGTAGGGGCACCTCGACAAGCTTAACAGATACGCAGTATTTT. Its protein is CASSRGTSTSLTDTQYF.

The chain combines TRBV29-1 with TRBJ2-7, with D unresolved. With 7 bases removed from V and 5 bases from J, the gap between germline ends came to 9 bases. This CDR3 contains 10 residues. Germline CDR1 and CDR2: SQVTM and ANQGSEA. In nucleotides, the CDR3 is TGCAGCGGGGGATCGAACGAGCAGTACTTC. It is translated as CSGGSNEQYF.

V gene TRBV20-1 combines with J gene TRBJ1-5; TRBD1 agrees at 9 bases. V shed 6 bases, J shed 3 bases, and the junction held 21 bases outside the gene matches. From germline, CDR1 is DFQATT and CDR2 SNEGSKA (reference sequence). The CDR3 runs to 19 residues. CDR3 nucleotides: TGCAGTGCCAGTACAAAGCCGGACAGGGGATATGAGCTCAATCAGCCCCAGCATTTT. Protein sequence: CSASTKPDRGYELNQPQHF.

This clonotype was seen more than once but under ten times. The chain employs TRBV30 and TRBJ1-5, with a possible D match to TRBD1 (5 bases). The germline V gene encodes CDR1 GTSNPN and CDR2 SVGIG (reference sequence). The CDR3 length is 13 residues. Trimming took off 0 bases at V and 7 bases at J, with 10 bases between the two ends. The CDR3 sequence is CAWSVGRTQPQHF. The CDR3 region has the DNA TGTGCCTGGAGTGTGGGACGCACCCAGCCCCAGCATTTT.

The V and J genes are TRBV9 and TRBJ2-7; D might be TRBD1 (5 bases). The V end lost 4 bases, the J end lost 2 bases, and 13 bases lay between the germline ends. The germline V gene encodes CDR1 SGDLS and CDR2 YYNGEE. CDR3 length equals 14 residues. The CDR3 DNA reads TGTGCCAGCAGCCCCCTGACAGACCCCTACGAGCAGTACTTC. This translates into CASSPLTDPYEQYF.

The genes are TRBV6-6 and TRBJ1-1, with D tentatively TRBD1 (6 bases). This CDR3 contains 17 residues. Germline CDR1 and CDR2: MNHNY and SVGAGI (reference sequence). V dropped 7 bases and J dropped 5 bases, with 26 bases sitting between them. The DNA of the CDR3 is TGTGCCAGCACCAAAACCTCCGGGAACAGGGCTGGGACTGAAGCTTTCTTT. As protein: CASTKTSGNRAGTEAFF.